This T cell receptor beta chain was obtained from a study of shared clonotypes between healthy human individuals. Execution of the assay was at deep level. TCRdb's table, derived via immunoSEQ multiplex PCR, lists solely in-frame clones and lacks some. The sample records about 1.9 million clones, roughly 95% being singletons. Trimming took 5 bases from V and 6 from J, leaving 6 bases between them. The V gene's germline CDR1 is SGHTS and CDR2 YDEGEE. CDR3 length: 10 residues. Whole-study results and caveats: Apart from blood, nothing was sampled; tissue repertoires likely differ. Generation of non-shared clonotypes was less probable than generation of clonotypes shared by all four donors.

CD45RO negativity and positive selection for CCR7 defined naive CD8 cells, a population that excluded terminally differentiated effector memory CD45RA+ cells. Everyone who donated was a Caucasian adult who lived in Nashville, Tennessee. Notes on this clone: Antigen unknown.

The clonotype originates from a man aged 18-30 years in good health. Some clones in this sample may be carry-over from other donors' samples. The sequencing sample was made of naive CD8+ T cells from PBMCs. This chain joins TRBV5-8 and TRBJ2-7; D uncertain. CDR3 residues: CASRKGEQYF. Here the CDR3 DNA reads TGTGCCAGCAGGAAGGGCGAGCAGTACTTC.